These T cell receptor beta chains were read from a single sample in a study of T cells in localized non-small cell lung cancer. The data were produced by immunoSEQ multiplex PCR, yet TCRdb's version contains in-frame clones alone and is incomplete. The sample holds 9,600 or so clones, 90% seen once. The sequencing here drew on peripheral blood, taken before any cancer treatment. All receptors derive from a male donor at least 60 years old with stage III squamous cell lung carcinoma. Both conserved end residues are part of each CDR3. D genes are given only for firm matches. Clone size is stated in some rows and not others, as once, few, many or a class when expanded.

D,J,size,V,CDR3,DNA
-,TRBJ2-1,-,TRBV29-1,CSVNRRGRQIYNEQFF,TGCAGCGTCAACCGAAGAGGGAGGCAAATCTACAATGAGCAGTTCTTC
TRBD1,TRBJ1-4,-,TRBV7-3,CAARGGQANEKLFF,TGTGCCGCAAGGGGGGGACAGGCTAATGAAAAACTGTTTTTT
TRBD2,TRBJ2-7,-,TRBV5-1,CASGRGRTGSYEQYF,TGCGCCAGCGGGAGGGGCAGAACTGGAAGCTACGAGCAGTACTTC
TRBD2,TRBJ2-3,-,TRBV5-4,CASSREGGGASDTQYF,TGTGCCAGCAGTCGCGAGGGCGGGGGGGCCTCCGATACGCAGTATTTT
-,TRBJ2-7,-,TRBV2,CASSESVYEQYF,TGTGCCAGCAGTGAGTCGGTTTACGAGCAGTACTTC
TRBD1,TRBJ1-3,-,TRBV7-9,CASSLGQGTSGNTIYF,TGTGCCAGCAGCCTGGGACAGGGAACCTCTGGAAACACCATATATTTT
TRBD1,TRBJ2-7,-,TRBV6-5,CASSYSLGTGVDEQYF,TGTGCCAGCAGTTACTCCCTTGGGACAGGGGTCGACGAGCAGTACTTC
-,TRBJ2-7,-,TRBV6-6,CASSYRITYEQYF,TGTGCCAGCAGTTACAGAATCACCTACGAGCAGTACTTC
-,TRBJ2-7,once,TRBV6-1,CASSEADSSWQYF,TGTGCCAGCAGTGAAGCCGATAGTTCTTGGCAGTACTTC
-,TRBJ2-7,-,TRBV27,CASRTRGHGTYEQYF,TGTGCCAGCAGGACAAGGGGACATGGGACCTACGAGCAGTACTTC
-,TRBJ2-7,-,TRBV11-2,CASSFGGGYEQYF,TGTGCCAGCAGCTTTGGGGGAGGCTACGAGCAGTACTTC
TRBD1,TRBJ2-7,-,TRBV9,CASSVGGTGSYEQYF,TGTGCCAGCAGCGTAGGGGGGACAGGGTCCTACGAGCAGTACTTC
-,TRBJ1-2,few,TRBV7-9,CASSLAYGYTF,TGTGCCAGCAGCTTAGCCTATGGCTACACCTTC
-,TRBJ1-1,-,TRBV5-1,CASSLSPNTEAFF,TGCGCCAGCAGCTTGAGTCCAAACACTGAAGCTTTCTTT
-,TRBJ2-2,-,TRBV6-5,CASSYLAGGSTGELFF,TGTGCCAGCAGTTACCTGGCCGGGGGTAGCACCGGGGAGCTGTTTTTT
TRBD2,TRBJ2-5,-,TRBV6-1,CASSDAGGPSRYF,TGTGCCAGCAGTGACGCGGGGGGTCCTTCCCGATACTTC
-,TRBJ2-7,-,TRBV5-1,CASSSDSRAYEQYF,TGCGCCAGCAGCTCGGACTCCAGGGCCTACGAGCAGTACTTC
-,TRBJ1-4,-,TRBV6-6,CASRQRTGSANEKLFF,TGTGCCAGCCGCCAAAGAACAGGGTCGGCTAATGAAAAACTGTTTTTT
-,TRBJ1-1,-,TRBV7-3,CASSMTTNTEAFF,TGTGCCAGCAGCATGACAACGAACACTGAAGCTTTCTTT
-,TRBJ1-6,-,TRBV28,CASSRISTGTNSPLHF,TGTGCCAGCAGTAGAATCTCGACAGGTACTAATTCACCCCTCCACTTT
-,TRBJ2-3,few,TRBV2,CAGLGATDTQYF,TGTGCCGGCCTAGGAGCGACCGATACGCAGTATTTT
TRBD2,TRBJ2-1,-,TRBV30,CAWSVGAGVDEQFF,TGTGCCTGGAGTGTAGGAGCGGGGGTTGATGAGCAGTTCTTC
-,TRBJ2-3,-,TRBV15,CATSRVPFDTQYF,TGTGCCACCAGCAGAGTCCCCTTTGATACGCAGTATTTT
-,TRBJ2-7,-,TRBV5-5,CASSWGDGGYEQYF,TGTGCCAGCAGCTGGGGTGACGGCGGCTACGAGCAGTACTTC
-,TRBJ1-4,few,TRBV5-1,CASSLGTDTKRLFF,TGCGCCAGCAGCCTCGGGACGGATACGAAAAGGCTGTTTTTT
TRBD2,TRBJ2-3,-,TRBV6-1,CASRPAGLAVDTQYF,TGTGCCAGCAGGCCTGCGGGACTAGCGGTTGATACGCAGTATTTT
TRBD1,TRBJ1-4,-,TRBV29-1,CSGRDSLGEKLFF,TGCAGCGGACGGGACAGTCTTGGTGAAAAACTGTTTTTT
-,TRBJ1-1,-,TRBV9,CASSGTPRRNTEAFF,TGTGCCAGCAGCGGGACACCCAGGCGCAACACTGAAGCTTTCTTT
-,TRBJ1-1,few,TRBV5-6,CASSLGVTEAFF,TGTGCCAGCAGCTTGGGGGTTACTGAAGCTTTCTTT
-,TRBJ2-2,-,TRBV2,CASSPGRSAPGELFF,TGTGCCAGCAGCCCGGGACGGTCCGCCCCCGGGGAGCTGTTTTTT
-,TRBJ1-6,few,TRBV4-2,CASSQDERVTNSPLHF,TGTGCCAGCAGCCAAGATGAGAGGGTCACTAATTCACCCCTCCACTTT
TRBD2,TRBJ2-2,-,TRBV5-6,CASSLVSAGGRTGELFF,TGTGCCAGCAGCTTGGTCTCTGCGGGGGGCCGCACCGGGGAGCTGTTTTTT
-,TRBJ2-3,once,TRBV6-6,CASSYSKVTADTQYF,TGTGCCAGCAGTTACTCGAAGGTCACGGCAGATACGCAGTATTTT
-,TRBJ2-2,-,TRBV27,CASTLEAGSRHTGELFF,TGTGCCAGCACTCTCGAAGCCGGGTCCAGACACACCGGGGAGCTGTTTTTT
-,TRBJ1-5,-,TRBV19,CASSIPPYSNQPQHF,TGTGCCAGTAGTATTCCCCCCTATAGCAATCAGCCCCAGCATTTT
-,TRBJ2-7,-,TRBV5-1,CASSLEPQGSYEQYF,TGCGCCAGCAGCTTGGAGCCACAGGGCTCCTACGAGCAGTACTTC